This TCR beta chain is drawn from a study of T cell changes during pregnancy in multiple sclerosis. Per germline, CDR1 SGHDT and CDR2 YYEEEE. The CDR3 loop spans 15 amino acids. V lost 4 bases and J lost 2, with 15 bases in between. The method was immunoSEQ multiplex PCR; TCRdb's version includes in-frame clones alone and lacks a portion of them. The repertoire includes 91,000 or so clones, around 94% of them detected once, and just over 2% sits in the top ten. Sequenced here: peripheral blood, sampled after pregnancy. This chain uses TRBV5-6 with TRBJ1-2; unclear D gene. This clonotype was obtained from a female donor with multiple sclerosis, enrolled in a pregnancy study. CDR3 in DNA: TGTGCCAGCAGCCCAGTGAGGGTGTCAAACTATGGCTACACCTTC. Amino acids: CASSPVRVSNYGYTF.